The 28 T cell receptor beta chains below come from one sample, sequenced in a study of vaccination effects on CD4 cells after COVID-19. Here immunoSEQ multiplex PCR was the method, and the copy in TCRdb shows in-frame clones only, minus some. Among 42,000 or so clones listed, around 79% were seen once. Viral peptide pools were used in the ViraFEST assay to expand antigen-specific CD4+ T cells, and sequencing came afterward. Scientists isolated CD4+ T cells after an approximately 10-day culture period ended. It was between March and December 2020 that the person had a SARS-CoV-2 infection confirmed by PCR. For these TCRs, the target antigens are not known. This specimen consisted of CD4+ T cells from PBMCs cultured with a peptide pool, obtained before COVID-19 vaccination. The receptors stem from a human donor who had a prior SARS-CoV-2 infection.

V gene TRBV27 combines with J gene TRBJ1-2; 10 nucleotides line up with TRBD1. CDR3 length: 16 amino acids. The trim removed 0 bases at V and 6 bases at J, leaving 7 bases unmatched. Germline CDR1 and CDR2: MNHEY and SMNVEV (reference sequence). CDR3 bases: TGTGCCAGCAGTTTATCGATAGACAGGGGGCAGGATGGCTACACCTTC. Protein product: CASSLSIDRGQDGYTF.

The J gene is TRBJ2-3, the V gene TRBV29-1; D ambiguous. Germline V gives CDR1 SQVTM, CDR2 ANQGSEA. With 4 bases removed from V and 7 bases from J, the gap between germline ends came to 6 bases. The CDR3 totals 10 residues. In DNA, the CDR3 is TGCAGCGTTGCACTTAATACGCAGTATTTT. This sequence encodes CSVALNTQYF.

The rearrangement links TRBV24-1 to TRBJ1-1; TRBD1 is a possible D gene (5 bases). The CDR3 consists of 16 residues. Trimming removed 4 bases at V and 4 bases at J, with 18 bases between. The germline V gene encodes CDR1 KGHDR and CDR2 SFDVKD. DNA for the CDR3: TGTGCCACCAGTGACTCCGGATCCCAGAGGGGCACTGAAGCTTTCTTT. Protein: CATSDSGSQRGTEAFF.

This clone was detected only a few times. The V call is TRBV4-2, the J call TRBJ1-5; D gene unclear. The CDR3 is made up of 15 amino acids. V lost 0 bases to trimming and J lost 9 bases, with 15 bases between them. Germline CDR1 and CDR2: LGHNA and YNFKEQ. The CDR3 coding sequence is TGTGCCAGCAGCCAAGATTTGTCAGGAGGTCTGCCCCAGCATTTT. The encoded protein is CASSQDLSGGLPQHF.

This clone has a handful of counts. V is TRBV5-5 and J is TRBJ1-5, with 7 bases lining up with TRBD1. Trimming at V came to 4 bases and at J to 5 bases, leaving 6 bases not matched to a gene. The CDR3 totals 14 residues. Germline V gene lookup returns CDR1 SGHKS and CDR2 YYEKEE (reference sequence). The CDR3 bases are TGTGCCAGCAGCCCGACAGGACAGGATCAGCCCCAGCATTTT. This translates into CASSPTGQDQPQHF.

The V and J genes are TRBV6-4 and TRBJ2-3; tentatively, D is TRBD1 (5 bases). CDR3 length: 14 residues. Trimming shortened V by 1 base and J by 5 bases, and 10 bases separated the two germline ends. The V gene's germline CDR1 is MRHNA and CDR2 SNTAGT. CDR3 in DNA: TGTGCCAGCAGTGACTTCAACCAGGGAGATACGCAGTATTTT. Translation: CASSDFNQGDTQYF.

The chain has TRBV3-1 (or the pseudogene TRBV3-2) and TRBJ2-7, with D tentatively TRBD1 or TRBD2 (5 bases each). This CDR3 comprises 14 residues. Germline CDR1 and CDR2: LGHDT and YNNKEL (reference sequence). V was cut by 4 bases and J by 4 bases, with 14 bases left in between. The CDR3: CASSRDQTQYEQYF. As DNA, the CDR3 is TGTGCCAGCAGCCGGGACCAAACTCAGTACGAGCAGTACTTC.

The rearrangement joins TRBV29-1 to TRBJ2-3; D is uncertain. Germline CDR1 SQVTM, CDR2 ANQGSEA. The CDR3 is 9 residues long. V was shortened by 7 bases and J by 10 bases, with 9 bases between the two germline ends. This CDR3 reads CSDGWPQYF. DNA of the CDR3: TGCAGCGATGGCTGGCCGCAGTATTTT.

The chain joins TRBV11-3 to TRBJ1-1; 10 nucleotides align to TRBD1. V gave up 5 bases and J gave up 6 bases; unmatched junction bases: 9. This CDR3 contains 15 residues. Germline values: CDR1 SGHNT, CDR2 YENEEA. CDR3 sequence: CASSTEDRGYAEAFF. The DNA for the CDR3 is TGTGCCAGCAGCACCGAGGACAGGGGGTACGCTGAAGCTTTCTTT. The variable domain in full, with the rest retrieved from reference TRBV11-3 and TRBJ1-1, is EAGVVQSPRYKIIEKKQPVAFWCNPISGHNTLYWYLQNLGQGPELLIRYENEEAVDDSQLPKDRFSAERLKGVDSTLKIQPAELGDSAVYLCASSTEDRGYAEAFFGQGTRLTVV.

The chain employs TRBV4-3 and TRBJ2-5; 10 nucleotides align to TRBD1. CDR3 length: 16 residues. Germline CDR1 is LGHNA and CDR2 is YSLEER. V dropped 1 base and J dropped 3; count of bases not matched to a gene: 5. CDR3 coding DNA: TGCGCCAGCAGCCAAGCGACAGGGGGCTTTGAAGAGACCCAGTACTTC. Protein: CASSQATGGFEETQYF.

The chain employs TRBV2 and TRBJ2-2; 9 bases are shared with TRBD1. This CDR3 spans 16 amino acids. Germline V lookup: CDR1 SNHLY, CDR2 FYNNEI. With 7 bases clipped from V and 6 bases from J, the junction kept 12 bases outside the gene matches. The CDR3 coding sequence is TGTGCCAGCACCGCCACGGGACAGGGTTTCGCCGGGGAGCTGTTTTTT. Amino acid sequence: CASTATGQGFAGELFF.

The CDR3 sequence is CSASRTEKLFF. The CDR3 region has the DNA TGCAGTGCTTCCAGGACAGAAAAACTGTTTTTT. V and J are TRBV20-1 and TRBJ1-4; a weak D match, TRBD1 (5 bases). The V and J ends lost 5 bases and 8 bases respectively, with 9 bases between them. CDR3 size: 11 residues. Germline loops: CDR1 DFQATT, CDR2 SNEGSKA (reference sequence).

This clone was found a few times. The chain couples TRBV5-5 to TRBJ2-3; the D is unclear. Looked up from germline, CDR1 is SGHKS and CDR2 is YYEKEE (reference sequence). The V end lost 2 bases, the J end lost 4 bases, and 17 bases lay between the germline ends. This CDR3 is built from 16 residues. The CDR3 nucleotides read TGTGCCAGCAGCTTTGGGGTAGCATCAGCTCCAGATACGCAGTATTTT. Its translation: CASSFGVASAPDTQYF.

This clone was detected a few times. The gene calls are TRBV5-1 and TRBJ1-4, with TRBD1 matching over 7 bases. V dropped 0 bases and J dropped 3; count of bases not matched to a gene: 2. The CDR3 extends over 15 amino acids. Germline-derived CDR1 and CDR2 are SGHRS and YFSETQ. The CDR3 protein is CASSLAGTANEKLFF. The CDR3 DNA reads as TGCGCCAGCAGCTTGGCCGGGACAGCTAATGAAAAACTGTTTTTT.

This clone was picked up one time. The chain uses TRBV12-5 and TRBJ2-1; D might be TRBD2 (7 bases). Germline CDR1 LGHNT, CDR2 FRNRAP. With 3 bases removed from V and 6 bases from J, the gap between germline ends came to 15 bases. The CDR3 loop spans 15 amino acids. The CDR3 region is CASGLGGGNPNEQFF. DNA of the CDR3: TGTGCTAGTGGTTTAGGGGGGGGAAACCCCAATGAGCAGTTCTTC.

This clone has at least ten counts. The rearrangement joins TRBV11-3 to TRBJ2-1, with D perhaps TRBD2 (6 bases). CDR1 and CDR2 (germline): SGHNT, YENEEA. Trimming shortened V by 5 bases and J by 6 bases, and 17 bases separated the two germline ends. The CDR3 has 15 amino acids. The CDR3: CASSQDGGRGNEQFF. As DNA, the CDR3 is TGTGCCAGCAGCCAGGATGGAGGGCGAGGCAATGAGCAGTTCTTC.

The chain is built from TRBV6-5 and TRBJ2-7; D unclear. Germline values: CDR1 MNHEY, CDR2 SVGAGI. CDR3 length: 13 residues. Deletions cut 6 bases from V and 5 bases from J, with 14 bases between. CDR3 protein: CASREIGSNEQYF. CDR3 coding DNA: TGTGCCAGCAGAGAGATTGGGTCCAACGAGCAGTACTTC.

This clone turned up a few times. The rearrangement links TRBV4-2 to TRBJ2-1, with 7 bases that match TRBD2. The V segment lost 1 base and the J segment 2 bases; nucleotides outside the gene matches: 5. CDR1 and CDR2 from the germline V gene are LGHNA and YNFKEQ. The CDR3 length is 16 residues. The CDR3: CASSQATSEAYNEQFF. The DNA of the CDR3 is TGTGCCAGCAGCCAAGCAACTAGCGAGGCCTACAATGAGCAGTTCTTC.

A single count supports this clone. The V and J genes are TRBV20-1 and TRBJ2-7; possibly TRBD2 for D (7 bases). This CDR3 spans 14 amino acids. From germline, CDR1 is DFQATT and CDR2 SNEGSKA (reference sequence). V was clipped by 3 bases and J by 0 bases, with 12 bases between them. The CDR3 protein is CSASGGGRSYEQYF. For the CDR3, the DNA is TGCAGTGCTAGTGGGGGGGGGCGCTCCTACGAGCAGTACTTC.

The chain combines TRBV11-2 with TRBJ2-7, with TRBD1 identical over 7 bases. The CDR3 extends over 12 amino acids. The germline CDR1 and CDR2 sequences are SGHAT and FQNNGV. Trimming at V came to 5 bases and at J to 4 bases, leaving 2 bases not matched to a gene. CDR3 in DNA: TGTGCCAGCAGCAGACAGGGTTACGAGCAGTACTTC. Its protein is CASSRQGYEQYF.

The chain combines TRBV7-8 with TRBJ2-7; possibly TRBD1 for D (6 bases). The CDR3 runs to 12 residues. V dropped 5 bases and J dropped 5 bases, with 10 bases sitting between them. Germline V CDR1 and CDR2: SGHVS, FQNEAQ. The CDR3 loop is CASSQNRDEQYF. Here the CDR3 DNA reads TGTGCCAGCAGCCAAAACAGGGACGAGCAGTACTTC.

The chain combines TRBV23-1 with TRBJ1-2, with 7 bases matching TRBD1. TRBV23-1 carries the ORF label, with uncertain function. J was trimmed by 0 bases and V by 4 bases; bases with no gene match: 11. The CDR3 runs 17 residues. This CDR3 is CASSPRRDREPNYGYTF. The DNA for the CDR3 is TGCGCCAGCAGTCCCCGTCGAGACAGGGAGCCTAACTATGGCTACACCTTC.

This chain connects TRBV6-6 to TRBJ1-4; perhaps TRBD1 as D (6 bases). CDR3 length equals 16 residues. CDR1 is MNHNY and CDR2 is SVGAGI in the germline V gene (reference sequence). Trimming removed 2 bases at V and 0 bases at J, with 10 bases between. The CDR3 loop reads CASSYGRTATNEKLFF. In DNA, the CDR3 is TGTGCCAGCAGTTACGGTCGGACAGCAACTAATGAAAAACTGTTTTTT.

The gene calls are TRBV11-3 and TRBJ2-5, with D hard to call. This CDR3 has 14 residues. From germline, CDR1 is SGHNT and CDR2 YENEEA. Trimming pared 1 base from V and 6 bases from J, leaving 12 bases between. In DNA, the CDR3 is TGTGCCAGCAGCTTAGGCAGTTTAAGAAAGACCCAGTACTTC. Translated, it gives CASSLGSLRKTQYF.

This clone was detected once. The chain links TRBV19 to TRBJ1-2, with D possibly TRBD1 on 6 matching bases. Germline V CDR1 and CDR2: LNHDA, SQIVND (reference sequence). V was clipped by 7 bases and J by 4 bases, with 16 bases between them. The CDR3 totals 14 residues. CDR3 coding DNA: TGTGCCAGTACGCGGGGGGGCTCGGGCTATGGCTACACCTTC. Amino acid sequence: CASTRGGSGYGYTF.

The genes are TRBV18 and TRBJ1-1, with D unresolved. Germline CDR1 and CDR2: KGHSH and LQKENI. Trimming cost V 5 bases and J 2 bases, with 12 bases left between them. The CDR3 runs to 14 residues. CDR3 in amino acids: CASSATQDNTEAFF. Here the CDR3 DNA reads TGTGCCAGCTCAGCGACCCAGGACAACACTGAAGCTTTCTTT.

The chain couples TRBV5-4 to TRBJ2-1, with D perhaps TRBD1 or TRBD2 (6 bases each). CDR3 size: 15 residues. Trimming took 4 bases from V and 5 from J, leaving 16 bases between them. Germline lookup yields CDR1 SGHNT and CDR2 YYREEE (reference sequence). The CDR3 protein is CASSVRGGLNNEQFF. Written as DNA, the CDR3 is TGTGCCAGCAGCGTGCGAGGGGGGCTAAACAATGAGCAGTTCTTC.

The chain links TRBV11-3 to TRBJ2-1; D ambiguous. This CDR3 has 13 amino acids. V lost 2 bases to trimming and J lost 7 bases, with 9 bases between them. From germline, CDR1 is SGHNT and CDR2 YENEEA. The CDR3 DNA sequence: TGTGCCAGCAGCTTATGGCGCTATAATGAGCAGTTCTTC. Translation gives CASSLWRYNEQFF.